This is a list of T cell receptor beta chains from one sample in a study of CD8+CD57+ T cells in acquired aplastic anemia. Each CDR3 protein is one row after TCRdb ran MiXCR on the reads. Among 60,000 or so distinct CDR3 sequences listed, about 54% were seen once. What was sequenced was sorted CD4+, CD8+, or CD8+CD57+ T cells (not recorded which) from PBMCs. The receptors were sampled from a human donor in good health, serving as a control. Each CDR3 is given with its conserved first and last residue. The D gene is left open where the match is weak. Expanded clones are given a class, and other clones once, few, many or no size at all.

J gene	clone size	V gene	D gene	CDR3 protein	CDR3 DNA
TRBJ2-7	.	TRBV5-6	TRBD2	CASSLRTSGRIYEQYF	TGTGCCAGCAGCTTACGGACTAGCGGGAGAATTTACGAGCAGTACTTC
TRBJ2-2	many	TRBV12-3/TRBV12-4	TRBD2	CASSLAGTSGDTGELFF	TGTGCCAGCAGTTTAGCGGGGACTAGCGGAGACACCGGGGAGCTGTTTTTT
TRBJ1-2	many	TRBV27	TRBD1	CASSPSTGQNGYTF	TGTGCCAGCAGTCCATCGACGGGACAGAACGGCTACACCTTC
TRBJ2-3	.	TRBV24-1	TRBD1	CATSDQGQGRDTQYF	TGTGCCACCAGTGATCAGGGACAGGGTCGGGATACGCAGTATTTT
TRBJ1-1	.	TRBV20-1	.	CSARQGLFGTEAFF	TGCAGTGCTAGACAGGGGTTGTTTGGGACTGAAGCTTTCTTT
TRBJ1-5	.	TRBV27	.	CASSPNLGGSSNQPQHF	TGTGCCAGCAGTCCCAACCTTGGGGGGAGTAGCAATCAGCCCCAGCATTTT
TRBJ1-1	.	TRBV10-3	.	CAISWREGAEAFF	TGTGCCATCAGTTGGCGGGAAGGCGCTGAAGCTTTCTTT
TRBJ2-1	.	TRBV2	TRBD1	CASTPTGGTYNEQFF	TGTGCCAGCACCCCGACAGGGGGGACGTACAATGAGCAGTTCTTC
TRBJ2-1	.	TRBV7-3	TRBD1	CAGSSDRGKQFF	TGTGCCGGCAGCTCGGACAGGGGAAAGCAGTTCTTT
TRBJ2-7	.	TRBV11-2	.	CASSLLWVTGYEQYF	TGTGCCAGCAGCTTACTTTGGGTGACCGGCTACGAGCAGTACTTC
TRBJ1-5	once	TRBV20-1	.	CSASRNSNQPQHF	TGCAGTGCTAGCCGAAATAGCAATCAGCCCCAGCATTTT
TRBJ1-4	many	TRBV5-4	.	CASSSSSRDEKLFF	TGTGCCAGCAGCTCATCGTCTCGGGATGAAAAACTGTTTTTT
TRBJ1-2	.	TRBV10-1	TRBD1	CACRTGGIGGYTF	TGCGCCTGCCGAACAGGGGGGATAGGCGGCTACACCTTC
TRBJ1-4	many	TRBV29-1	TRBD1	CSATQGAQAEKLFF	TGCAGCGCCACTCAGGGGGCGCAGGCTGAAAAACTGTTTTTT
TRBJ2-5	.	TRBV24-1	.	CATSDCQEGTQYF	TGTGCCACCAGTGACTGTCAAGAGGGGACCCAGTACTTC
TRBJ2-3	.	TRBV29-1	TRBD1	CSVEGDRGTDTQYF	TGCAGCGTTGAAGGGGACAGGGGTACAGATACGCAGTATTTT
TRBJ1-1	medium-sized	TRBV19	TRBD1	CASQRDRATEAFF	TGTGCCAGCCAAAGGGACAGGGCCACTGAAGCTTTCTTT
TRBJ2-1	many	TRBV12-3/TRBV12-4	TRBD2	CASSTRLADNEQFF	TGTGCCAGCAGTACGCGACTAGCGGACAATGAGCAGTTCTTC
TRBJ2-5	.	TRBV10-3	.	CAISVLRQQETQYF	TGTGCCATCAGTGTCCTGAGACAACAAGAGACCCAGTACTTC
TRBJ2-3	.	TRBV9	.	CASSVGQDTQYF	TGTGCCAGCAGCGTAGGGCAGGATACGCAGTATTTT
TRBJ2-3	few	TRBV2	.	CASSGRRVADTQYF	TGTGCCAGCAGTGGCCGGAGGGTCGCAGATACGCAGTATTTT
TRBJ2-7	many	TRBV28	TRBD2	CASRGGTSGFYEQYF	TGTGCCAGCAGGGGGGGCACTAGCGGTTTCTACGAGCAGTACTTC
TRBJ2-7	.	TRBV25-1	.	CASSVGGGPYEQYF	TGTGCCAGCAGCGTAGGGGGGGGGCCCTACGAGCAGTACTTC
TRBJ2-3	many	TRBV24-1	TRBD2	CATSELGTSANECTDTQYF	TGTGCCACCAGTGAACTGGGGACTAGCGCGAATGAATGCACAGATACGCAGTATTTT
TRBJ2-1	many	TRBV10-3	.	CAISVGNEQFF	TGTGCCATCAGTGTTGGCAATGAGCAGTTCTTC
TRBJ2-5	medium-sized	TRBV7-6	.	CASISQGLVETQYF	TGTGCCAGCATTAGTCAGGGTCTTGTGGAGACCCAGTACTTC
TRBJ1-5	many	TRBV20-1	TRBD1	CSATTGEGFGNQPQHF	TGCAGTGCAACGACAGGGGAGGGCTTTGGCAATCAGCCCCAGCATTTT
TRBJ1-2	many	TRBV7-8	TRBD1	CASSLASAGQGAGYTF	TGTGCCAGCAGCTTAGCTTCGGCGGGACAGGGGGCTGGCTACACCTTC
TRBJ1-1	many	TRBV6-1	.	CASSEAKWRVTEAFF	TGTGCCAGCAGTGAGGCCAAATGGAGGGTTACTGAAGCTTTCTTT
TRBJ2-1	.	TRBV5-1	TRBD2	CASRRAGSFYNEQFF	TGCGCCAGCAGACGAGCGGGAAGCTTTTACAATGAGCAGTTCTTC
TRBJ2-1	.	TRBV6-5	.	CASSYSRVREQFF	TGTGCCAGCAGTTACTCGAGGGTGAGGGAGCAGTTCTTC
TRBJ2-7	.	TRBV11-2	TRBD2	CASSQKRVAGGRDEQYF	TGTGCCAGCAGTCAAAAGCGGGTAGCGGGAGGGCGGGACGAGCAGTACTTC
TRBJ1-2	.	TRBV10-1	.	CASSESKGIYGYTF	TGCGCCAGCAGTGAGTCGAAGGGGATCTATGGCTACACCTTC
TRBJ2-1	.	TRBV2	.	CASSSGQGDYNEQFF	TGTGCCAGCAGCTCGGGACAAGGGGATTACAATGAGCAGTTCTTC
TRBJ2-7	.	TRBV6-1	.	CASSEARGQGKDEQYF	TGTGCCAGCAGTGAAGCGCGCGGGCAGGGGAAGGACGAGCAGTACTTC
TRBJ2-7	.	TRBV10-3	TRBD1	CAISESDRGPYEQYF	TGTGCCATCAGTGAGTCGGACAGGGGGCCCTACGAGCAGTACTTC
TRBJ1-2	.	TRBV7-9	.	CASSDQHGRYGYTF	TGTGCCAGCAGCGACCAGCACGGACGCTATGGCTACACCTTC
TRBJ2-7	.	TRBV15	.	CATSRARIPPRYEQYF	TGTGCCACCAGCAGAGCCCGAATCCCCCCTCGCTACGAGCAGTACTTC
TRBJ2-3	.	TRBV9	TRBD2	CASSVQVGLAGGRTDTQYF	TGTGCCAGCAGCGTCCAGGTGGGACTAGCGGGGGGACGCACAGATACGCAGTATTTT
TRBJ1-4	many	TRBV6-5	.	CASSYSKANEKLFF	TGTGCCAGCAGTTACTCGAAAGCTAATGAAAAACTGTTTTTT
TRBJ2-6	.	TRBV12-3/TRBV12-4	TRBD1	CASSKLTGRPGANVLTF	TGTGCCAGCAGTAAATTGACAGGGCGTCCCGGGGCCAACGTCCTGACTTTC
TRBJ2-1	.	TRBV24-1	TRBD2	CVTSGGGGENYNEQFF	TGTGTCACCAGTGGAGGCGGGGGGGAGAACTACAATGAGCAGTTCTTC
TRBJ1-1	.	TRBV19	.	CASSGQRRNTEAFF	TGTGCCAGTTCAGGACAGAGGAGGAACACTGAAGCTTTCTTT
TRBJ1-6	.	TRBV2	.	CASRQGYQPLHF	TGTGCCAGCAGACAGGGCTATCAACCCCTCCACTTT
TRBJ2-2	many	TRBV6-6	TRBD1	CASGTGNTGELFF	TGTGCTTCGGGGACAGGGAACACCGGGGAGCTGTTTTTT
TRBJ2-5	.	TRBV10-3	.	CAISPTTSQETQYF	TGTGCCATCAGTCCAACCACCAGCCAAGAGACCCAGTACTTC
TRBJ2-7	few	TRBV7-3	.	CASTREGYEQYF	TGTGCCAGCACCCGTGAAGGGTACGAGCAGTACTTC
TRBJ2-7	.	TRBV11-2	TRBD2	CASSLVRRTSGRGQYF	TGTGCCAGCAGCTTAGTTCGCCGGACTAGCGGGAGGGGGCAGTACTTC
TRBJ1-2	.	TRBV7-1	.	CASSSLDGVPYGYTF	TGTGCCAGCAGCTCTCTAGACGGGGTTCCCTATGGCTACACCTTC